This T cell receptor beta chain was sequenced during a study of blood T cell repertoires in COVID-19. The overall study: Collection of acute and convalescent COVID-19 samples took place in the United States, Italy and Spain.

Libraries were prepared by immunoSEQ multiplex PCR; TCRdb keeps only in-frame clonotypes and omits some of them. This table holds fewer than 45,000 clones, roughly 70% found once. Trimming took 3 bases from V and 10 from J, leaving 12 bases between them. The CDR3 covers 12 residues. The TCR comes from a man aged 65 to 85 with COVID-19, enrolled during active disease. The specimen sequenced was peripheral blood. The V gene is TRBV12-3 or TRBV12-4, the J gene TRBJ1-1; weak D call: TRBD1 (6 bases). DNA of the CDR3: TGTGCCAGCAGTTTTACGACAGGAGGAGCTTTCTTT. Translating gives CASSFTTGGAFF.